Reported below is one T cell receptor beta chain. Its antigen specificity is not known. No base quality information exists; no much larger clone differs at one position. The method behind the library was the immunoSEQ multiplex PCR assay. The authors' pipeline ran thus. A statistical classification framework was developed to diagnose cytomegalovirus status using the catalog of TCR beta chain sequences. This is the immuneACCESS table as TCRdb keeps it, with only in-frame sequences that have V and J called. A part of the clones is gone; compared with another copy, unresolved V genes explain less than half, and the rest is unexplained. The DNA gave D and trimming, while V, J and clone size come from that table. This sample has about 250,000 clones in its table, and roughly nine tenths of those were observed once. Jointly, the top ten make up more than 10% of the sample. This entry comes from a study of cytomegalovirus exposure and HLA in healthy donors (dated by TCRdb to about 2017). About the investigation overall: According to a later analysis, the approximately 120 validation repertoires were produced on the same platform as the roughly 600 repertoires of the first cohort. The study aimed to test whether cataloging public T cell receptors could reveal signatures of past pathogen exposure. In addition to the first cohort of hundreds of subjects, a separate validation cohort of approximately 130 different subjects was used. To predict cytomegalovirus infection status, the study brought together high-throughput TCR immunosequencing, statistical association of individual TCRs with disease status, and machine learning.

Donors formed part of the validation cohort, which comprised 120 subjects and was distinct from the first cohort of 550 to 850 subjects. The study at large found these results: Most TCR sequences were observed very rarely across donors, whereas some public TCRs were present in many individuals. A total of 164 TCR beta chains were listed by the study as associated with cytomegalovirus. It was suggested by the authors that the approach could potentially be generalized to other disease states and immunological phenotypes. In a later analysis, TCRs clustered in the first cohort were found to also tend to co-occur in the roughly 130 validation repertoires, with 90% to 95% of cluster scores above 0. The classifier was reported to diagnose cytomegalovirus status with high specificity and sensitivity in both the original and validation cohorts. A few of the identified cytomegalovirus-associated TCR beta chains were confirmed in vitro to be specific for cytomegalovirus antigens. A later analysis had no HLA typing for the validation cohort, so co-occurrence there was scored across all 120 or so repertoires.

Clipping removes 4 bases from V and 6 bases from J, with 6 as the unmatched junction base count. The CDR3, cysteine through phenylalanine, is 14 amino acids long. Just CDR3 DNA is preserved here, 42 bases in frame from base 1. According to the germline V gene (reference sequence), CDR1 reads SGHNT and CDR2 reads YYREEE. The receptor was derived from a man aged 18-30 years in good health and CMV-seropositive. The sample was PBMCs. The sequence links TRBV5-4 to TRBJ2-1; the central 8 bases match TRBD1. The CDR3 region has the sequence CASSGRDRSNEQFF. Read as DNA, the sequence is TGTGCCAGCAGCGGCCGGGACAGGTCCAATGAGCAGTTCTTC.